A single sample is the source of the 6 T cell receptor beta chains below, sequenced in a study of early T cells in non-severe SARS-CoV-2 infection. TCRdb called the 5' RACE reads again in MiXCR, with one record for every CDR3 protein. The sample shows 29,000 or so distinct CDR3 sequences, about 10% of them seen only once. Sequences were obtained from whole blood. All receptors derive from an adult who was a healthcare worker with PCR-confirmed SARS-CoV-2 infection or an uninfected control (not recorded which).

This clonotype showed up many times. One junction end disagrees with the germline gene, perhaps due to a read error. The V call is TRBV4-2, the J call TRBJ1-2; D call uncertain. The CDR3 has 12 residues. Looked up from germline, CDR1 is LGHNA and CDR2 is YNFKEQ. The CDR3 loop is CASSQELYGYTF. DNA of the CDR3: TGTGCCAGCAGCCAAGAGCTCTATGGCTACACCTTT.

The rearrangement links TRBV4-3 to TRBJ1-4, with TRBD1 identical over 8 bases. Germline assignment: CDR1 LGHNA and CDR2 YSLEER. The CDR3 runs 14 residues. J gave up 5 bases and V 4 bases, and 3 bases lay outside the gene matches. The CDR3 spells CASSRDRLNEKLFF. The DNA for the CDR3 is TGCGCCAGCAGCCGGGACAGGCTAAATGAAAAACTGTTTTTT.

The sample holds a few counts of this clonotype. CDR3 DNA sequence: TGTGCCAGCAGCTCAGGGAGGTCTAGGCCTTTGAACACTGAAGCTTTCTTT. Translation gives CASSSGRSRPLNTEAFF. This chain uses TRBV7-2 with TRBJ1-1; the D gene is possibly TRBD1 (5 bases). Trimming removed 4 bases at V and 0 bases at J, with 18 bases between. The germline CDR1 and CDR2 sequences are SGHTA and FQGNSA. CDR3 size: 17 residues.

This clonotype occurred many times. This chain links TRBV11-2 with TRBJ2-7; no clear D. This CDR3 is built from 11 residues. CDR1 SGHAT and CDR2 FQNNGV come from the germline V gene. Between the trimmed V and J ends, which lost 3 bases and 5 bases, there was a span of 5 bases. This chain's CDR3 is CASSFGDEQYF. DNA for the CDR3: TGTGCCAGCAGCTTTGGTGACGAGCAGTACTTC.

This clonotype has at least ten counts. This sequence joins TRBV20-1 and TRBJ2-1; D possibly corresponds to TRBD1 (6 bases). V dropped 5 bases and J dropped 0 bases, with 17 bases sitting between them. The CDR3 runs to 16 residues. In germline, CDR1 is DFQATT, CDR2 SNEGSKA (reference sequence). CDR3 sequence reads: CSAPDRSKSSYNEQFF. The CDR3 nucleotides read TGCAGTGCTCCCGACAGGAGCAAGAGCTCCTACAATGAGCAGTTCTTC.

This clonotype was observed at least ten times. The chain is built from TRBV20-1 and TRBJ1-5; 7 bases map to TRBD1. Germline trimming cut 4 bases from V and 2 bases from J; bases unmatched to any gene: 5. The CDR3 has 14 residues. Germline V lookup: CDR1 DFQATT, CDR2 SNEGSKA (reference sequence). CDR3 residues: CSATDRAGNQPQHF. CDR3 in DNA: TGCAGTGCTACCGACAGGGCCGGCAATCAGCCCCAGCATTTT.